This T cell receptor beta chain was sequenced in a study of OX40 agonist ivuxolimab in advanced cancers. CDR3 length: 14 residues. Deletions cut 1 base from V and 1 base from J, with 8 bases between. Germline CDR1 reads MNHEY; CDR2 reads SMNVEV (reference sequence). In its sample, this clone was seen once. Method: immunoSEQ multiplex PCR; TCRdb's copy keeps in-frame clones and lacks some. The table shows tens of thousands of clones, with 65% to 90% occurring only once. This chain joins TRBV27 and TRBJ2-7, with a tentative D call TRBD1 (5 bases). The clonotype was recovered from an adult with an advanced solid tumor such as melanoma, head and neck, liver or kidney cancer. This sample comprised CD4+ or CD8+ T cells sorted from blood, obtained in a trial of the OX40 agonist ivuxolimab. CDR3: CASSLLAGSYEQYF. In DNA form, the CDR3 reads TGTGCCAGCAGTTTATTGGCAGGGTCCTACGAGCAGTACTTC.